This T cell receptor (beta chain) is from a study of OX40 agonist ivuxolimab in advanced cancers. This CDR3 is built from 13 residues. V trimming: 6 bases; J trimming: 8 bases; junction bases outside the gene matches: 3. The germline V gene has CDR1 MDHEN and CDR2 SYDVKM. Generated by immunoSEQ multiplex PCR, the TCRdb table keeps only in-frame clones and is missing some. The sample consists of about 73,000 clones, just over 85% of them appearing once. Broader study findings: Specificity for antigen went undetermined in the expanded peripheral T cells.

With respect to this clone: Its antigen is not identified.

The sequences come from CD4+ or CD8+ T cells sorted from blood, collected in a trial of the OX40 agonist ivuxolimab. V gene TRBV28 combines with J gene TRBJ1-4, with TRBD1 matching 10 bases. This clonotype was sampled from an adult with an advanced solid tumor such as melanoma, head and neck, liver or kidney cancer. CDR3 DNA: TGTGCCAGCAGCTCGGGACAGGGGGAAAAACTGTTTTTT. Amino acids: CASSSGQGEKLFF.